The 23 T cell receptor beta chains below all came from one sample that was sequenced in a study of somatic mutations in cytotoxic T cells in rheumatoid arthritis. Measured with immunoSEQ multiplex PCR; TCRdb has only the in-frame clones, and not every one. This sample has roughly 10,000 clones, with more than 70% found just once. The sequenced sample consisted of CD8+ T cells sorted from blood. The source is an adult with rheumatoid arthritis.

This chain links TRBV5-1 with TRBJ1-2, with TRBD1 identical over 9 bases. The CDR3 loop spans 15 amino acids. Germline V gene lookup returns CDR1 SGHRS and CDR2 YFSETQ. With V trimmed by 0 bases and J by 7 bases, 7 bases remained unmatched. The CDR3 sequence is CASSLVPGQGSGYTF. CDR3 DNA: TGCGCCAGCAGCTTGGTACCGGGACAGGGTTCTGGCTACACCTTC.

The chain uses TRBV6-4 and TRBJ2-5, with 8 bases lining up with TRBD2. The V and J ends lost 2 bases and 2 bases, in that order; junction bases with no gene match: 4. The germline V gene has CDR1 MRHNA and CDR2 SNTAGT. This CDR3 is 15 amino acids long. CDR3 in amino acids: CASSDVAGGQETQYF. In DNA, the CDR3 is TGTGCCAGCAGTGACGTGGCGGGGGGACAAGAGACCCAGTACTTC.

The chain combines TRBV9 with TRBJ1-1; the D is unclear. The CDR3 extends over 13 amino acids. Germline V gene lookup returns CDR1 SGDLS and CDR2 YYNGEE. V shed 1 base and J shed 5 bases, with 9 bases lying between them. As DNA, the CDR3 is TGTGCCAGCAGCGTATCCGGAGAGACTGAAGCTTTCTTT. It yields the protein CASSVSGETEAFF.

In its sample, this clone was seen once. This chain uses TRBV19 with TRBJ1-5; D unclear. V was pared by 1 base and J by 1 base, with 11 bases between. Germline values: CDR1 LNHDA, CDR2 SQIVND (reference sequence). There are 16 residues in the CDR3. CDR3 region: CASSIAWARSNQPQHF. The CDR3 DNA sequence: TGTGCCAGTAGTATAGCGTGGGCGCGGAGCAATCAGCCCCAGCATTTT. Full variable domain (rest looked up from reference TRBV19 and TRBJ1-5): DGGITQSPKYLFRKEGQNVTLSCEQNLNHDAMYWYRQDPGQGLRLIYYSQIVNDFQKGDIAEGYSVSREKKESFPLTVTSAQKNPTAFYLCASSIAWARSNQPQHFGDGTRLSIL.

V gene TRBV11-2 combines with J gene TRBJ2-6; D gene uncertain. Trimming shortened V by 3 bases and J by 4 bases, and 4 bases separated the two germline ends. Germline V gene sequence: CDR1 SGHAT, CDR2 FQNNGV. This CDR3 spans 13 amino acids. CDR3 region: CASSLVGANVLTF. CDR3 nucleotide sequence: TGTGCCAGCAGCTTGGTAGGGGCCAACGTCCTGACTTTC. Together with reference TRBV11-2 and TRBJ2-6, the CDR3 gives the full variable domain: EAGVAQSPRYKIIEKRQSVAFWCNPISGHATLYWYQQILGQGPKLLIQFQNNGVVDDSQLPKDRFSAERLKGVDSTLKIQPAKLEDSAVYLCASSLVGANVLTFGAGSRLTVL.

The genes are TRBV5-6 and TRBJ2-1, with a possible D match to TRBD1 (6 bases). The CDR3 is 15 amino acids. Trimming removed 0 bases at V and 6 bases at J, with 13 bases between. Germline CDR1 SGHDT, CDR2 YYEEEE. CDR3 region: CASSLDRVYGNEQFF. CDR3 coding DNA: TGTGCCAGCAGCTTGGACAGGGTTTATGGCAATGAGCAGTTCTTC. The full variable domain, rest sourced from reference TRBV5-6 and TRBJ2-1, is DAGVTQSPTHLIKTRGQQVTLRCSPKSGHDTVSWYQQALGQGPQFIFQYYEEEERQRGNFPDRFSGHQFPNYSSELNVNALLLGDSALYLCASSLDRVYGNEQFFGPGTRLTVL.

This clone came up once. The rearrangement joins TRBV29-1 to TRBJ1-4; TRBD1 aligns across 9 bases. The J segment lost 8 bases and the V segment lost 4 bases, leaving 5 bases of the junction unmatched. The CDR3 loop spans 13 amino acids. In germline, CDR1 is SQVTM, CDR2 ANQGSEA. The CDR3: CSVGGGTGEKLFF. The DNA of the CDR3 is TGCAGCGTTGGTGGGGGGACAGGGGAAAAACTGTTTTTT.

The V gene is TRBV4-2, the J gene TRBJ1-6; D possibly corresponds to TRBD1 (6 bases). V lost 4 bases, J lost 3 bases, and 13 bases lay in between. The CDR3 extends over 16 amino acids. CDR1 and CDR2 (germline): LGHNA, YNFKEQ. This chain's CDR3 is CASSLEQGVYNSPLHF. The CDR3 DNA is TGTGCCAGCAGCCTCGAACAGGGAGTCTATAATTCACCCCTCCACTTT.

Written as DNA, the CDR3 is TGTGCCAGCAGCCCTCGGACCTCCTACGAGCAGTACTTC. Encoded protein: CASSPRTSYEQYF. The rearrangement joins TRBV7-9 to TRBJ2-7, with D unclear. The CDR3 length is 13 residues. Deletions cut 5 bases from V and 0 bases from J, with 8 bases between. Looked up from germline, CDR1 is SEHNR and CDR2 is FQNEAQ (reference sequence).

The chain uses TRBV6-1 and TRBJ2-4; 9 nucleotides align to TRBD2. Germline CDR1 is MNHNS and CDR2 is SASEGT. Germline trimming cut 1 base from V and 1 base from J; bases unmatched to any gene: 11. This CDR3 is 19 amino acids long. CDR3 loop: CASSEGLAGIILAKNIQYF. The CDR3 DNA reads TGTGCCAGCAGTGAAGGGCTAGCGGGGATAATTTTGGCCAAAAACATTCAGTACTTC.

V gene TRBV7-9 combines with J gene TRBJ2-6; D not certain. Germline V lookup: CDR1 SEHNR, CDR2 FQNEAQ (reference sequence). Trimming took 2 bases from V and 0 from J, leaving 17 bases between them. The CDR3 runs to 19 residues. CDR3 sequence (DNA): TGTGCCAGCAGCTTAACCCTGACACGAACTAACTCTGGGGCCAACGTCCTGACTTTC. This codes for CASSLTLTRTNSGANVLTF.

This chain joins TRBV6-6 and TRBJ2-5; 9 bases are a match to TRBD2. The germline V gene encodes CDR1 MNHNY and CDR2 SVGAGI (reference sequence). V shed 4 bases and J 2 bases; nucleotides not matched to a gene: 5. CDR3 length: 15 residues. For the CDR3, the DNA is TGTGCCAGCAGTTTTAGCGGGGGACCTCAAGAGACCCAGTACTTC. It codes for CASSFSGGPQETQYF.

This chain uses TRBV4-3 with TRBJ1-5; 7 nucleotides agree with TRBD1. The V segment lost 4 bases and the J segment 5 bases; nucleotides outside the gene matches: 5. CDR3 size: 14 residues. Germline values: CDR1 LGHNA, CDR2 YSLEER. The CDR3 is CASSPGTADQPQHF. In DNA form, the CDR3 reads TGCGCCAGCAGCCCCGGGACAGCTGATCAGCCCCAGCATTTT.

The V and J genes are TRBV7-8 and TRBJ2-7; 8 bases line up with TRBD1. This CDR3 has 15 amino acids. Germline-derived CDR1 and CDR2 are SGHVS and FQNEAQ. Trimming at V came to 3 bases and at J to 3 bases, leaving 7 bases not matched to a gene. CDR3 coding DNA: TGTGCCAGCAGCTTTCCGAGACAGGGGCGCTACGAGCAGTACTTC. It yields the protein CASSFPRQGRYEQYF.

This clone came up a few times. The chain employs TRBV14 and TRBJ2-7; D ambiguous. Trimming removed 0 bases at V and 3 bases at J, with 15 bases between. Germline lookup yields CDR1 SGHDN and CDR2 FVKESK. The CDR3 length is 16 residues. As DNA, the CDR3 is TGTGCCAGCAGCCAAGATAACACAGCCTCATACTACGAGCAGTACTTC. Its translation: CASSQDNTASYYEQYF.

V is TRBV7-9 and J is TRBJ2-2; D remains unclear. Germline lookup yields CDR1 SEHNR and CDR2 FQNEAQ (reference sequence). The CDR3 is 16 amino acids. Trimming pared 8 bases from V and 0 bases from J, leaving 16 bases between. CDR3 in amino acids: CASGASKGSNTGELFF. CDR3 sequence (DNA): TGTGCCAGCGGAGCGTCCAAGGGTTCGAACACCGGGGAGCTGTTTTTT.

This sequence joins TRBV5-1 and TRBJ2-7; D may be TRBD2 (5 bases). Germline CDR1 and CDR2: SGHRS and YFSETQ. This CDR3 is built from 14 residues. Trimming removed 4 bases from V and 0 bases from J, with 11 bases in between. DNA for the CDR3: TGCGCCAGCAGCCTTCCGACTACCTCCTACGAGCAGTACTTC. It encodes CASSLPTTSYEQYF. The complete variable domain, with remaining parts taken from reference TRBV5-1 and TRBJ2-7, reads KAGVTQTPRYLIKTRGQQVTLSCSPISGHRSVSWYQQTPGQGLQFLFEYFSETQRNKGNFPGRFSGRQFSNSRSEMNVSTLELGDSALYLCASSLPTTSYEQYFGPGTRLTVT.

This chain joins TRBV28 and TRBJ2-5; D not certain. Trimming took off 1 base at V and 5 bases at J, with 8 bases between the two ends. Germline V lookup: CDR1 MDHEN, CDR2 SYDVKM. The CDR3 contains 13 residues. The CDR3 sequence is CASSLLGRETQYF. CDR3 in DNA: TGTGCCAGCAGTTTATTAGGGCGCGAGACCCAGTACTTC. Using reference TRBV28 and TRBJ2-5 for the parts outside the CDR3, the full variable domain is DVKVTQSSRYLVKRTGEKVFLECVQDMDHENMFWYRQDPGLGLRLIYFSYDVKMKEKGDIPEGYSVSREKKERFSLILESASTNQTSMYLCASSLLGRETQYFGPGTRLLVL.

The chain recombines TRBV28 with TRBJ1-1; a possible D gene is TRBD1 (5 bases). Deletions cut 2 bases from V and 3 bases from J, with 10 bases between. The CDR3 totals 14 residues. Per germline, CDR1 MDHEN and CDR2 SYDVKM. The CDR3 nucleotides read TGTGCCAGCAGTTTACAGGGTGTGTACACTGAAGCTTTCTTT. Its protein is CASSLQGVYTEAFF.

This chain links TRBV28 with TRBJ1-1; D gene uncertain. This CDR3 region has 14 residues. CDR1 is MDHEN and CDR2 is SYDVKM in the germline V gene. The germline V and J ends were trimmed by 4 bases and 1 base, with 10 bases remaining between them. The CDR3 sequence: CASSSRVGNTEAFF. CDR3 in DNA: TGTGCCAGCAGTTCGAGGGTCGGGAACACTGAAGCTTTCTTT.

The chain is built from TRBV11-1 and TRBJ2-3, with D possibly matching TRBD1 (6 bases). Germline V CDR1 and CDR2: SGHAT, FQDESV (reference sequence). V lost 4 bases, J lost 7 bases, and 18 bases lay in between. The CDR3 extends over 15 amino acids. DNA for the CDR3: TGTGCCAGCAGCTACGGTGGGGGCGATGGGAATACGCAGTATTTT. Protein: CASSYGGGDGNTQYF.

This chain joins TRBV9 and TRBJ2-7, with unresolved D. V lost 0 bases and J lost 5, with 6 bases in between. The CDR3 is 12 amino acids. Per the germline V gene, CDR1 is SGDLS and CDR2 is YYNGEE. CDR3 coding DNA: TGTGCCAGCAGCGTAGACCCCGACGAGCAGTACTTC. This sequence encodes CASSVDPDEQYF.

V and J are TRBV25-1 and TRBJ2-7; D gene unclear. Trimming shortened V by 1 base and J by 0 bases, and 7 bases separated the two germline ends. Germline-derived CDR1 and CDR2 are MGHDK and SYGVNS. This CDR3 contains 14 residues. The CDR3: CASSEWADSYEQYF. The CDR3 bases are TGTGCCAGCAGTGAATGGGCAGACTCCTACGAGCAGTACTTC.